Listed below are T cell receptor beta chains from one sample, sequenced in a study of T cells in Graves' hyperthyroidism and ophthalmopathy. A single record per CDR3 protein comes from TCRdb applying MiXCR to the multiplex PCR reads. The table shows roughly 200,000 distinct CDR3 sequences, with roughly 18% occurring only once. Specimen: blood. The receptors were gathered from a man in his forties with Graves' hyperthyroidism. Both conserved end residues are part of each CDR3. The D gene is left open where the match is weak. Part of the rows lack a size; the others show once, few, many or a class for expanded clones.

D	length	J	size	V	CDR3	DNA
-	16	TRBJ1-2	-	TRBV6-2/TRBV6-3	CASADLMGATNYGYTF	TGTGCCAGCGCGGACCTGATGGGGGCGACTAACTATGGCTACACCTTC
-	12	TRBJ2-1	many	TRBV28	CASTTGFDEQFF	TGTGCCAGCACCACTGGGTTCGATGAGCAGTTCTTC
-	17	TRBJ2-7	many	TRBV28	CANPLEGNPGAPYEQYF	TGTGCCAACCCGCTGGAGGGCAATCCGGGAGCTCCCTACGAGCAGTACTTC
-	15	TRBJ2-7	many	TRBV9	CASSVGATSSHEQYF	TGTGCCAGCAGCGTAGGAGCCACCTCCTCCCACGAGCAGTACTTC
-	15	TRBJ1-1	once	TRBV11-2	CASRDPGVRNTEAFF	TGTGCCAGCAGGGACCCAGGGGTGAGGAACACTGAAGCTTTCTTT
-	17	TRBJ2-1	-	TRBV24-1	CATSDSPPESSYNEQFF	TGTGCCACCAGTGATTCCCCACCCGAAAGCTCCTACAATGAGCAGTTCTTC
-	15	TRBJ2-1	many	TRBV11-2	CASSFSDGGGRRSFF	TGTGCCAGCAGCTTCAGCGACGGGGGTGGAAGACGATCGTTCTTC
-	13	TRBJ2-3	many	TRBV18	CASSPRSVDTQYF	TGTGCCAGCTCACCACGCTCGGTAGATACGCAGTATTTT
TRBD1	17	TRBJ1-2	many	TRBV7-2	CASSPVIGQGADYGYTF	TGTGCCAGCAGCCCGGTTATCGGACAGGGGGCTGACTATGGCTACACCTTC
TRBD1	16	TRBJ1-6	-	TRBV15	CATSRGATGGSSPLHF	TGTGCCACCAGCAGAGGTGCGACAGGGGGCTCATCACCCCTCCACTTT
-	15	TRBJ2-3	-	TRBV24-1	CATSDFSDSTDTQYF	TGTGCCACCAGTGATTTTTCCGATAGCACAGATACGCAGTATTTT
-	15	TRBJ2-1	-	TRBV30	CAWSVLGEPYDEQFF	TGTGCCTGGAGTGTACTCGGGGAGCCCTACGATGAGCAGTTCTTC
-	14	TRBJ2-7	few	TRBV27	CASSDPGQSDGQYF	TGTGCCAGCAGTGATCCAGGGCAGAGTGACGGGCAGTACTTC
-	14	TRBJ2-1	-	TRBV7-8	CASSLPGAGNEQFF	TGTGCCAGCAGCTTGCCGGGAGCCGGGAATGAGCAGTTCTTC
-	15	TRBJ2-1	many	TRBV12-5	CASGFGDGSYNEQFF	TGTGCTAGTGGTTTCGGGGACGGTTCCTACAATGAGCAGTTCTTC
-	14	TRBJ1-2	many	TRBV6-1	CASSEYRANYGYTF	TGTGCCAGCAGCGAATACCGGGCCAACTATGGCTACACCTTC
TRBD1	17	TRBJ2-1	few	TRBV9	CASSVGQGLSSYNEQFF	TGTGCCAGCAGCGTAGGACAGGGCCTAAGCTCCTACAATGAGCAGTTCTTC
-	15	TRBJ2-1	-	TRBV15	CTTSTFTPGANEQFF	TGTACCACCAGTACCTTTACCCCCGGGGCCAATGAGCAGTTCTTC
-	14	TRBJ2-4	many	TRBV7-9	CASSFTGYRNIQYF	TGTGCCAGCAGCTTTACAGGGTATCGAAACATTCAGTACTTC
-	13	TRBJ1-2	many	TRBV20-1	CSAPDRSSYGYTF	TGCAGTGCCCCGGACCGTTCGTCCTATGGCTACACCTTC
-	14	TRBJ1-2	-	TRBV2	CASRAGTANYGYTF	TGTGCCAGCAGGGCCGGGACGGCAAACTATGGCTACACCTTC
TRBD2	15	TRBJ2-1	many	TRBV20-1	CSARDPAGVSNEQFF	TGCAGTGCTAGAGATCCAGCGGGGGTATCAAATGAGCAGTTCTTC
-	17	TRBJ2-3	-	TRBV14	CASSQGSPSPSTDTQYF	TGTGCCAGCAGCCAAGGGTCGCCATCCCCTAGCACAGATACGCAGTATTTT
-	13	TRBJ1-4	few	TRBV5-1	CASSLNPLQELFF	TGCGCCAGCAGCCTGAACCCGCTTCAGGAACTGTTTTTT
-	13	TRBJ2-7	many	TRBV3-1	CASSQTTLYEQYF	TGTGCCAGCAGCCAAACCACGCTGTACGAGCAGTACTTC
-	16	TRBJ2-6	-	TRBV6-5	CASTPGRSSGANVLTF	TGTGCCAGCACCCCTGGACGGAGCTCTGGGGCCAACGTCCTGACTTTC
-	13	TRBJ1-2	few	TRBV20-1	CSARPPGKYGYTF	TGCAGTGCTAGACCCCCAGGGAAATATGGCTACACCTTC
TRBD1	15	TRBJ2-1	many	TRBV5-1	CASSIRDRAYNEQFF	TGCGCCAGCAGCATACGTGACAGGGCCTACAATGAGCAGTTCTTC
-	16	TRBJ2-6	few	TRBV3-1	CASSPVSGSGANVLTF	TGTGCCAGCAGCCCCGTATCGGGGTCTGGGGCCAACGTCCTGACTTTC
TRBD2	14	TRBJ2-3	many	TRBV7-8	CASSLSGATDTQYF	TGTGCCAGCAGCCTAAGCGGGGCCACAGATACGCAGTATTTT
-	12	TRBJ1-5	many	TRBV18	CASSPEDQPQHF	TGTGCCAGCTCACCCGAAGATCAGCCCCAGCATTTT
TRBD1	17	TRBJ1-6	-	TRBV9	CASSVRDRGQGDSPLHF	TGTGCCAGCAGCGTCCGGGACAGGGGGCAGGGGGATTCACCCCTCCACTTT
-	15	TRBJ2-1	many	TRBV28	CASSLGGNSHNEQFF	TGTGCCAGCAGTTTGGGCGGGAATTCCCACAATGAGCAGTTCTTC
-	18	TRBJ2-2	few	TRBV10-1	CASSESFRGAKNTGELFF	TGCGCCAGCAGTGAGTCGTTTAGGGGCGCCAAGAACACCGGGGAGCTGTTTTTT
-	15	TRBJ2-2	few	TRBV5-5	CASSLWGDNTGELFF	TGTGCCAGCAGCTTGTGGGGGGATAACACCGGGGAGCTGTTTTTT
TRBD2	16	TRBJ2-2	few	TRBV24-1	CATSDKTSGYTGELFF	TGTGCCACCAGTGACAAGACTAGCGGCTACACCGGGGAGCTGTTTTTT
-	15	TRBJ2-7	-	TRBV11-2	CASNLRDGLLNEQYF	TGTGCCAGCAACCTCCGGGACGGCCTTTTGAACGAGCAGTACTTC
-	15	TRBJ1-5	many	TRBV20-1	CSARVLGGSNQPQHF	TGCAGTGCTAGAGTGTTGGGTGGGAGCAATCAGCCCCAGCATTTT
-	16	TRBJ1-2	few	TRBV18	CASSPGGSGAGYGYTF	TGTGCCAGCTCACCAGGGGGGAGCGGGGCCGGCTATGGCTACACCTTC
-	15	TRBJ2-3	-	TRBV5-5	CASSLIGVSTDTQYF	TGTGCCAGCAGCTTGATTGGGGTGAGCACAGATACGCAGTATTTT
TRBD1	17	TRBJ2-2	-	TRBV25-1	CASSDRRAGGNTGELLF	TGTGCCAGCAGTGATCGTCGGGCAGGGGGAAACACCGGGGAGCTGCTTTTT
-	13	TRBJ2-7	many	TRBV5-1	CASSLAGIYEQYF	TGCGCCAGCAGCTTGGCCGGTATCTACGAGCAGTACTTC
TRBD1	14	TRBJ1-1	many	TRBV6-5	CASSYGTGDTEAFF	TGTGCCAGCAGTTACGGGACAGGGGACACTGAAGCTTTCTTT
TRBD1	14	TRBJ2-7	many	TRBV7-3	CASSLRQGAGEQYF	TGTGCCAGCAGCTTAAGACAGGGCGCGGGCGAGCAGTACTTC
TRBD2	16	TRBJ2-1	many	TRBV20-1	CSAPRLAGRYYNEQFF	TGCAGTGCTCCGCGACTAGCGGGGCGCTACTACAATGAGCAGTTCTTC
-	14	TRBJ2-7	-	TRBV6-9	CASSYGGGNHEQYF	TGTGCCAGCAGTTACGGAGGGGGGAATCACGAGCAGTACTTC
-	14	TRBJ2-7	-	TRBV11-2	CASSFSLGGYEQYF	TGTGCCAGCAGCTTTTCTCTGGGGGGCTACGAGCAGTACTTC
-	12	TRBJ1-2	-	TRBV2	CASSLGPWGYTF	TGTGCCAGCAGTTTAGGACCTTGGGGCTACACCTTC
TRBD1	14	TRBJ1-1	many	TRBV28	CASSGGQANTEAFF	TGTGCCAGCAGTGGAGGACAGGCGAACACTGAAGCTTTCTTT
-	15	TRBJ1-5	many	TRBV7-2	CASSLSRGSNQPQHF	TGTGCCAGCAGCTTATCCCGGGGTAGCAATCAGCCCCAGCATTTT
TRBD1	14	TRBJ1-1	many	TRBV5-5	CASSSYQGQTQAFF	TGTGCCAGCAGCTCATACCAGGGACAGACTCAAGCTTTCTTT
TRBD1	15	TRBJ1-6	-	TRBV18	CASSRDRVQNSPLHF	TGTGCCAGCTCACGAGACAGGGTACAGAATTCACCCCTCCACTTT
TRBD1	14	TRBJ2-5	few	TRBV6-2/TRBV6-3	CASITGDGQETQYF	TGTGCCAGCATAACAGGGGACGGACAAGAGACCCAGTACTTC
TRBD2	19	TRBJ2-2	-	TRBV4-3	CASSPRDGSGGAVTGELFF	TGCGCCAGCAGCCCCCGGGATGGTAGCGGGGGGGCGGTGACCGGGGAGCTGTTTTTT
TRBD2	19	TRBJ2-2	-	TRBV6-1	CASSEAEIRTSGGGGELFF	TGTGCCAGCAGTGAAGCTGAGATTAGGACTAGCGGGGGGGGCGGGGAGCTGTTTTTT